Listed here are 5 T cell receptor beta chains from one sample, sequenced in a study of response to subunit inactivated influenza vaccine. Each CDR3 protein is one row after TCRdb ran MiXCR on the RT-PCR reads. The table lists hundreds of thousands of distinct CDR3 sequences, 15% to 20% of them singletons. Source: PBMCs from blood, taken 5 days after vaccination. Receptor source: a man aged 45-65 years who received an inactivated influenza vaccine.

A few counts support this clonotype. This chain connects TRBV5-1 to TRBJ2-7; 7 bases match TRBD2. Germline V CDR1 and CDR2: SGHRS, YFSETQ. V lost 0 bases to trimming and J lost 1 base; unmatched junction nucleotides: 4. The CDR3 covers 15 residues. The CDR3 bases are TGCGCCAGCAGCTTGGAGGGAGGGCATTCCTACGAGCAGTACTTC. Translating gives CASSLEGGHSYEQYF. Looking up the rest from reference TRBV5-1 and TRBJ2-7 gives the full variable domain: KAGVTQTPRYLIKTRGQQVTLSCSPISGHRSVSWYQQTPGQGLQFLFEYFSETQRNKGNFPGRFSGRQFSNSRSEMNVSTLELGDSALYLCASSLEGGHSYEQYFGPGTRLTVT.

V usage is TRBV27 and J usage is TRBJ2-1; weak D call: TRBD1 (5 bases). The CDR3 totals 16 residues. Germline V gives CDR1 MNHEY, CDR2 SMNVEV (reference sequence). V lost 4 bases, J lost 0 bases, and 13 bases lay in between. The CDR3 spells CASSSPTVTSYNEQFF. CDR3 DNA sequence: TGTGCCAGCAGTTCCCCGACAGTTACCTCCTACAATGAGCAGTTCTTC.

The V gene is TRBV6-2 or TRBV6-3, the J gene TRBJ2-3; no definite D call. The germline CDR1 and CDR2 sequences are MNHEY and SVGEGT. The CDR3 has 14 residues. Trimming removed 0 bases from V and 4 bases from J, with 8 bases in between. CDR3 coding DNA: TGTGCCAGCAGTTACTCGATGGGGTCAGATACGCAGTATTTT. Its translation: CASSYSMGSDTQYF.

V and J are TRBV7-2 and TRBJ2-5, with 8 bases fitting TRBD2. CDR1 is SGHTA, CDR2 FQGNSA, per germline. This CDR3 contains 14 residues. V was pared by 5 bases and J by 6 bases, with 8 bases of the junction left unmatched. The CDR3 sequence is CASSARGGGKTQYF. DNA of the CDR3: TGTGCCAGCAGCGCTCGGGGGGGCGGCAAGACCCAGTACTTC.

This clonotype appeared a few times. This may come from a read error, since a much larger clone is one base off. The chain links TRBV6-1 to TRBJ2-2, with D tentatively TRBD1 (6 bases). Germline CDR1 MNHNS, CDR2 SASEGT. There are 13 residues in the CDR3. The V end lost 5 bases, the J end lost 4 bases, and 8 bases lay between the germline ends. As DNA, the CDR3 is TGTGCCAGCAGTCGACAGGTCACCGGGGAGCTGTTTTTT. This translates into CASSRQVTGELFF.